This T cell receptor (beta chain) came from a study of shared clonotypes between healthy human individuals. Germline CDR1 reads SGHRS; CDR2 reads YFSETQ. The CDR3 is 15 residues long. J was trimmed by 7 bases and V by 4 bases; bases with no gene match: 11. TCRdb's copy holds only in-frame clones and misses some; the assay was immunoSEQ multiplex PCR. The repertoire holds roughly 2,500,000 clones, with under 95% as singletons. Sequencing was done on a sample of naive CD4+ T cells from PBMCs. Subset reported: CD45RA+ positively selected. J is TRBJ2-1 and V is TRBV5-1; 7 nucleotides align to TRBD1. The TCR comes from a man aged 18 to 30 in good health. Some clones in this sample may be carry-over from other donors' samples. CDR3 amino acids: CASSVTGDSRNEQFF. CDR3 nucleotides: TGCGCCAGCAGCGTGACCGGGGACAGTCGGAATGAGCAGTTCTTC.